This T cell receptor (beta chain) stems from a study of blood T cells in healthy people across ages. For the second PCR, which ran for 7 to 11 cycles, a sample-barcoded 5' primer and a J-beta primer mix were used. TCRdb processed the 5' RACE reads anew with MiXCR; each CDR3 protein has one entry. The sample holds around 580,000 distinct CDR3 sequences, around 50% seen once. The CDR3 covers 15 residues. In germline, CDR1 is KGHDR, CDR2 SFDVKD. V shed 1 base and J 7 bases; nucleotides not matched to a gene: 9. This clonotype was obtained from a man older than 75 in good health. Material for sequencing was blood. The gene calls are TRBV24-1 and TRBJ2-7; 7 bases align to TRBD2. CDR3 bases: TGTGCCACCAGTGATTTAACGGCGGGGGAGTATGAGCAGTACTTC. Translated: CATSDLTAGEYEQYF.